The 19 T cell receptor beta chains presented below share a single source sample, sequenced in a study of blood T cell repertoires in COVID-19. TCRdb's table, derived via immunoSEQ multiplex PCR, lists solely in-frame clones and lacks some. In the table there are around 80,000 clones, about four fifths of which are singletons. Sequencing was done on a sample of peripheral blood. The receptors were sampled from an elderly man with acute or convalescent COVID-19.

V and J are TRBV9 and TRBJ1-6, with TRBD1 matching 8 bases. The V and J ends lost 4 bases and 2 bases, in that order; junction bases with no gene match: 5. The germline V gene has CDR1 SGDLS and CDR2 YYNGEE. The CDR3 has 16 amino acids. The CDR3 region is CASSPTGAAYNSPLHF. The CDR3 DNA reads as TGTGCCAGCAGCCCGACAGGGGCGGCCTATAATTCACCCCTCCACTTT.

The V and J genes are TRBV9 and TRBJ2-2, with 12 positions matching TRBD1. The J segment lost 0 bases and the V segment lost 5 bases, leaving 8 bases of the junction unmatched. The CDR3 covers 18 residues. The germline V gene encodes CDR1 SGDLS and CDR2 YYNGEE. This chain's CDR3 is CASRSGTGGGANTGELFF. The DNA for the CDR3 is TGTGCCAGCAGGTCCGGGACAGGGGGCGGTGCGAACACCGGGGAGCTGTTTTTT.

In its sample, this clone was seen once. The gene calls are TRBV4-1 and TRBJ2-7; unclear D gene. V lost 3 bases to trimming and J lost 1 base, with 16 bases between them. Germline CDR1 reads MGHRA; CDR2 reads YSYEKL. The CDR3 is 16 amino acids. As DNA, the CDR3 is TGCGCCAGCAGCCATCCTGACACCGGAAATTCCTACGAGCAGTACTTC. It translates to CASSHPDTGNSYEQYF.

The chain is built from TRBV24-1 and TRBJ1-1, with a tentative D call TRBD1 (5 bases). The CDR3 spans 13 residues. In germline, CDR1 is KGHDR, CDR2 SFDVKD. Trimming left V 3 bases short and J 5 bases short, with 9 bases between. CDR3 in amino acids: CATSDLTVTEAFF. In DNA form, the CDR3 reads TGTGCCACCAGTGATCTGACAGTGACTGAAGCTTTCTTT.

This clone was seen once. This chain uses TRBV2 with TRBJ2-2, with a tentative D call TRBD2 (7 bases). This CDR3 comprises 14 residues. The V end lost 8 bases, the J end lost 4 bases, and 14 bases lay between the germline ends. Germline CDR1 SNHLY, CDR2 FYNNEI. The CDR3 loop is CASGRRGGTGELFF. As DNA, the CDR3 is TGTGCCAGCGGGAGGAGGGGGGGCACCGGGGAGCTGTTTTTT. Combining the CDR3 with reference TRBV2 and TRBJ2-2 gives the whole variable domain EPEVTQTPSHQVTQMGQEVILRCVPISNHLYFYWYRQILGQKVEFLVSFYNNEISEKSEIFDDQFSVERPDGSNFTLKIRSTKLEDSAMYFCASGRRGGTGELFFGEGSRLTVL.

The sample holds a few counts of this clone. The V and J genes are TRBV2 and TRBJ1-6, with D hard to call. V was trimmed by 2 bases and J by 4 bases, leaving 3 bases between them. Germline-derived CDR1 and CDR2 are SNHLY and FYNNEI. CDR3 length: 13 residues. CDR3 bases: TGTGCCAGCAGTGAACGGTATAATTCACCCCTCCACTTT. Its protein is CASSERYNSPLHF.

This clone was seen a handful of times. The chain carries TRBV12-3 or TRBV12-4 and TRBJ2-2; perhaps TRBD1 as D (6 bases). This CDR3 is built from 12 residues. Trimming left V 4 bases short and J 6 bases short, with 6 bases between. The CDR3 protein is CASSSGAGELFF. The CDR3 coding sequence is TGTGCCAGCAGTTCAGGGGCCGGGGAGCTGTTTTTT.

This clone was detected only a few times. CDR3 amino acids: CASSQRQGVSYGYTF. DNA of the CDR3: TGTGCCAGCAGTCAAAGACAGGGTGTGTCCTATGGCTACACCTTC. The V gene is TRBV3-1 (or the pseudogene TRBV3-2), the J gene TRBJ1-2; TRBD1 matches 7 bases. From germline, CDR1 is LGHDT and CDR2 YNNKEL (reference sequence). Unmatched junction bases numbered 11, after V lost 6 bases and J lost 4 bases. The CDR3 sequence is 15 residues long.

The gene calls are TRBV25-1 and TRBJ1-2; TRBD1 matches at 9 bases. The CDR3 loop spans 17 amino acids. CDR1 MGHDK and CDR2 SYGVNS come from the germline V gene. The trim removed 0 bases at V and 4 bases at J, leaving 9 bases unmatched. The CDR3 is CASSEYKGGQGIYGYTF. For the CDR3, the DNA is TGTGCCAGCAGTGAATATAAGGGGGGACAGGGCATCTATGGCTACACCTTC.

The V call is TRBV30, the J call TRBJ1-6, with D possibly TRBD1 on 6 matching bases. With 3 bases removed from V and 10 bases from J, the gap between germline ends came to 16 bases. The CDR3 extends over 14 amino acids. Per the germline V gene, CDR1 is GTSNPN and CDR2 is SVGIG (reference sequence). CDR3 amino acids: CAWRANRDGSPLHF. The CDR3, as DNA: TGTGCCTGGAGGGCAAACAGGGATGGATCACCCCTCCACTTT.

V is TRBV14 and J is TRBJ2-1; TRBD2 matches 12 bases. The germline gives CDR1 SGHDN, CDR2 FVKESK. V lost 3 bases to trimming and J lost 4 bases; unmatched junction nucleotides: 7. The CDR3 is 17 residues long. The CDR3 is CASSHPLLAGGYNEQFF. The CDR3 bases are TGTGCCAGCAGCCACCCGCTGCTAGCGGGGGGGTACAATGAGCAGTTCTTC.

The V and J genes are TRBV4-1 and TRBJ2-7, with D possibly matching TRBD1 (6 bases). The CDR3 extends over 13 amino acids. The V end was cut by 4 bases, the J end by 3 bases, with 10 bases between. Germline V gene lookup returns CDR1 MGHRA and CDR2 YSYEKL. The chain's CDR3 is CASSRQDFYEQYF. The CDR3 region has the DNA TGCGCCAGCAGCCGACAGGATTTCTACGAGCAGTACTTC.

The chain carries TRBV30 and TRBJ2-3; TRBD2 might be the D (6 bases). Germline CDR1 and CDR2: GTSNPN and SVGIG (reference sequence). CDR3 length: 14 amino acids. V was pared by 2 bases and J by 6 bases, with 15 bases between. This CDR3 reads CAWSPGGAGDTQYF. The CDR3 bases are TGTGCCTGGAGTCCCGGGGGAGCAGGGGATACGCAGTATTTT.

The J gene is TRBJ2-6, the V gene TRBV7-8; TRBD1 aligns across 7 bases. The CDR3 totals 18 residues. CDR1 and CDR2 (germline): SGHVS, FQNEAQ. The trim removed 5 bases at V and 0 bases at J, leaving 10 bases unmatched. DNA of the CDR3: TGTGCCAGCAGCAGGGCCGGGACAGTGACCTCTGGGGCCAACGTCCTGACTTTC. It codes for CASSRAGTVTSGANVLTF.

The chain is built from TRBV5-8 and TRBJ2-7; TRBD1 matches 7 bases. J was trimmed by 2 bases and V by 4 bases; bases with no gene match: 12. The germline V gene has CDR1 SGHTS and CDR2 YDEGEE. This CDR3 contains 16 residues. The CDR3: CASSRFRQGDAYEQYF. In nucleotides, the CDR3 is TGTGCCAGCAGCAGGTTCCGACAGGGTGACGCCTACGAGCAGTACTTC. The entire variable domain, with the rest obtained from reference TRBV5-8 and TRBJ2-7, is as follows: EAGVTQSPTHLIKTRGQQATLRCSPISGHTSVYWYQQALGLGLQFLLWYDEGEERNRGNFPPRFSGRQFPNYSSELNVNALELEDSALYLCASSRFRQGDAYEQYFGPGTRLTVT.

This clone was detected only a few times. This sequence joins TRBV7-9 and TRBJ1-2, with a tentative D call TRBD1 (6 bases). Trimming removed 5 bases from V and 2 bases from J, with 9 bases in between. The germline gives CDR1 SEHNR, CDR2 FQNEAQ (reference sequence). The CDR3 extends over 13 amino acids. The CDR3 DNA reads TGTGCCAGCAGCCAAGGACAGAACTATGGCTACACCTTC. Amino acid sequence: CASSQGQNYGYTF.

Remarks on this clone: Other nucleotide sequences in the sample specify the same CDR3. The V gene is TRBV9, the J gene TRBJ2-1, with 7 bases aligning to TRBD1. Germline-derived CDR1 and CDR2 are SGDLS and YYNGEE. The V gene end was trimmed by 2 bases and the J gene end by 2 bases; junction bases not matched to a gene: 1. There are 14 residues in the CDR3. The CDR3 sequence: CASSVGTAYNEQFF. The CDR3 nucleotides are TGTGCCAGCAGCGTCGGGACAGCCTACAATGAGCAGTTCTTC.

The rearrangement joins TRBV6-5 to TRBJ1-2; 7 bases match TRBD1. The trim removed 6 bases at V and 6 bases at J, leaving 7 bases unmatched. From germline, CDR1 is MNHEY and CDR2 SVGAGI. The CDR3 has 13 residues. In nucleotides, the CDR3 is TGTGCCAGCAGCCCGGGACAGTATGATGGCTACACCTTC. Its translation: CASSPGQYDGYTF.

The rearrangement joins TRBV19 to TRBJ1-2; perhaps TRBD1 as D (6 bases). The CDR3 has 15 residues. Germline CDR1 and CDR2: LNHDA and SQIVND (reference sequence). V lost 1 base and J 7 bases, leaving 16 bases between the germline ends. The CDR3 loop reads CASSIGRFRGSGYTF. For the CDR3, the DNA is TGTGCCAGTAGTATAGGGCGGTTCAGGGGTAGTGGCTACACCTTC.